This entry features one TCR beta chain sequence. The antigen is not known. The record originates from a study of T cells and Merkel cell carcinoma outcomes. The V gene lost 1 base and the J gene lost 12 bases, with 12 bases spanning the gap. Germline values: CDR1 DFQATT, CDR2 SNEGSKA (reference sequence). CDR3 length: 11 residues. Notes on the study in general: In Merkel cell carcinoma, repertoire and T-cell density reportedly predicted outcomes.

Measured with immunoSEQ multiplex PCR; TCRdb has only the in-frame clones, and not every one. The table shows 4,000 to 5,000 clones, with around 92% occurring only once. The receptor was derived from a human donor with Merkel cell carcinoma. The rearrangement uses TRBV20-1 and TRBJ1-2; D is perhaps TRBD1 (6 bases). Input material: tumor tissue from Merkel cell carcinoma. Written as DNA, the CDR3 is TGCAGTGCTAGAGTTGCGGGGGCGGACACCTTC. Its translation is CSARVAGADTF.